The 14 T cell receptor beta chains below all came from one sample that was sequenced in a study of shared clonotypes between healthy human individuals. TCRdb's table, derived via immunoSEQ multiplex PCR, lists solely in-frame clones and lacks some. The data show under 300,000 clones, approximately 70% seen once. Material: memory CD4+ T cells sorted from blood. Subset noted: CD45RA-negative fraction. The source of these receptors is a man younger than 45 in good health.

This clone was recorded a few times. The CDR3: CASSAPRASEETQYF. CDR3 DNA sequence: TGTGCCAGCAGTGCCCCCCGGGCTAGCGAAGAGACCCAGTACTTC. The V and J genes are TRBV2 and TRBJ2-5, with TRBD2 as a possible D gene (6 bases). In germline, CDR1 is SNHLY, CDR2 FYNNEI. The CDR3 is 15 residues long. V dropped 4 bases and J dropped 3 bases, with 15 bases sitting between them.

The CDR3 sequence is CASSPNGASGRVQETQYF. The CDR3 nucleotides are TGCGCCAGCAGCCCTAATGGTGCTAGCGGGAGGGTCCAAGAGACCCAGTACTTC. The genes are TRBV5-1 and TRBJ2-5; 12 bases are shared with TRBD2. The junction had 11 bases not matched to a gene; V was cut back by 4 bases and J by 1 base. The CDR3 totals 18 residues. Germline CDR1 is SGHRS and CDR2 is YFSETQ.

V gene TRBV10-2 combines with J gene TRBJ2-2, with 9 positions matching TRBD2. Looked up from germline, CDR1 is WSHSY and CDR2 is SAAADI. With 7 bases clipped from V and 1 base from J, the junction kept 1 base outside the gene matches. CDR3 length: 14 amino acids. CDR3: CASKLAGNTGELFF. The CDR3 bases are TGCGCCAGCAAACTAGCGGGGAACACCGGGGAGCTGTTTTTT.

The chain is built from TRBV19 and TRBJ2-6; D remains ambiguous. Germline CDR1 and CDR2: LNHDA and SQIVND (reference sequence). Trimming took 5 bases from V and 1 from J, leaving 9 bases between them. The CDR3 is made up of 15 amino acids. In nucleotides, the CDR3 is TGTGCCAGTAGTGAGAGAAGATCTGGGGCCAACGTCCTGACTTTC. Amino acid sequence: CASSERRSGANVLTF.

The chain employs TRBV29-1 and TRBJ2-1; a weak D match, TRBD2 (5 bases). Between the trimmed V and J ends, which lost 3 bases and 2 bases, there was a span of 11 bases. This CDR3 spans 14 amino acids. Germline CDR1 SQVTM, CDR2 ANQGSEA. CDR3 coding DNA: TGCAGCGTTGACCCTCGGGGTACCTACAATGAGCAGTTCTTC. It translates to CSVDPRGTYNEQFF.

This clone was counted ten times or more. The chain couples TRBV7-2 to TRBJ2-1, with D perhaps matching TRBD2 (6 bases). Germline CDR1 and CDR2: SGHTA and FQGNSA. This CDR3 comprises 13 residues. The ends were cut back, 4 bases at V and 10 bases at J, with 14 bases in the middle. The CDR3 sequence: CASSSGRRAEQFF. The CDR3 nucleotides are TGTGCCAGCAGCTCCGGCCGGAGGGCAGAGCAGTTCTTC.

The rearrangement joins TRBV5-1 to TRBJ1-1; D gene uncertain. This CDR3 comprises 14 residues. Germline CDR1 and CDR2: SGHRS and YFSETQ. V was clipped by 1 base and J by 4 bases, with 11 bases between them. This CDR3 is CASSLFGGSTEAFF. Here the CDR3 DNA reads TGCGCCAGCAGCTTGTTCGGAGGGAGCACTGAAGCTTTCTTT.

The genes are TRBV6-1 and TRBJ2-5; D is unclear. There are 13 residues in the CDR3. Between the trimmed V and J ends, which lost 6 bases and 6 bases, there was a span of 14 bases. The germline CDR1 and CDR2 sequences are MNHNS and SASEGT. The CDR3 sequence is CASSPPSSKTQYF. In DNA, the CDR3 is TGTGCCAGCAGCCCACCCAGCTCGAAGACCCAGTACTTC.

The rearrangement links TRBV19 to TRBJ2-1; D unresolved. Trimming removed 1 base from V and 2 bases from J, with 18 bases in between. This CDR3 spans 18 amino acids. The germline V gene encodes CDR1 LNHDA and CDR2 SQIVND (reference sequence). The CDR3 DNA follows: TGTGCCAGTAGTATAGTAATTGACAAAAAAACCCCCTACAATGAGCAGTTCTTC. The encoded protein is CASSIVIDKKTPYNEQFF.

The V call is TRBV5-5, the J call TRBJ2-5; 8 bases fit TRBD1. Germline V gives CDR1 SGHKS, CDR2 YYEKEE (reference sequence). J lost 1 base, V lost 2 bases, and 1 base had no gene match. The CDR3 runs 14 residues. The CDR3 coding sequence is TGTGCCAGCAGCTTCGGACAGGGCCAAGAGACCCAGTACTTC. Translating it yields CASSFGQGQETQYF.

This clone occurred a few times. This sequence joins TRBV10-3 and TRBJ1-5, with D unresolved. Trimming took 3 bases from V and 0 from J, leaving 6 bases between them. The germline CDR1 and CDR2 sequences are ENHRY and SYGVKD. The CDR3 loop spans 14 amino acids. CDR3 nucleotides: TGTGCCATCAGTGACGAGGGTAGCAATCAGCCCCAGCATTTT. Its translation is CAISDEGSNQPQHF.

The rearrangement links TRBV5-1 to TRBJ2-5, with D perhaps matching TRBD2 (5 bases). This CDR3 contains 13 residues. V was clipped by 1 base and J by 5 bases, with 9 bases between them. The germline CDR1 and CDR2 sequences are SGHRS and YFSETQ. CDR3 nucleotide sequence: TGCGCCAGCAGCTTGCCTGAGGGTGAGACCCAGTACTTC. Its translation is CASSLPEGETQYF.

CDR3 nucleotide sequence: TGTGCCAGCAGTCAGGGCCCTGGGGCCAACGTCCTGACTTTC. Protein product: CASSQGPGANVLTF. The chain recombines TRBV6-1 with TRBJ2-6, with D possibly TRBD1 on 5 matching bases. V gave up 5 bases and J gave up 2 bases, with 7 bases separating them. CDR3 length: 14 residues. CDR1 is MNHNS, CDR2 SASEGT, per germline.

There are a few counts of this clone. This chain connects TRBV5-1 to TRBJ2-1; 7 bases are a match to TRBD2. This CDR3 region has 15 residues. J lost 8 bases, V lost 4 bases, and 12 bases had no gene match. Germline CDR1 and CDR2: SGHRS and YFSETQ. As DNA, the CDR3 is TGCGCCAGCAGCGGCACGGGACTACGCTCCTATGAGCAGTTCTTC. Translating gives CASSGTGLRSYEQFF.